The rows below give T cell receptor beta chains drawn from one sample of a study of blood T cell repertoires in COVID-19. The assay was immunoSEQ multiplex PCR, and TCRdb's table has in-frame clones only and misses some. The sample records some 190,000 clones, about 84% being singletons. Sequenced sample: peripheral blood. The receptors originated from a person between 65 and 79 years old with COVID-19, enrolled during active disease. The CDR3 runs from the conserved cysteine through the conserved F or W. The D gene is left open where the match is weak. Clone size is not always given. Where it is, it says once, few, many or a class for expanded clones.

j_call d_call clone_size v_call cdr3_nt cdr3_aa
TRBJ2-1 TRBD2 few TRBV7-3 TGTGCCAGCAGCTTATGGGGGACTAGTTACAATGAGCAGTTCTTC CASSLWGTSYNEQFF
TRBJ2-3 TRBD2 - TRBV5-6 TGTGCCAGCAGCTTCGGACTAGACACAGATACGCAGTATTTT CASSFGLDTDTQYF
TRBJ1-3 - - TRBV11-2 TGTGCCAGCAGCTTAGGGGACTACGGAAACACCATATATTTT CASSLGDYGNTIYF
TRBJ2-2 - - TRBV27 TGTGCCAGCCGAGGTCCTGTGGGCACCGGGGAGCTGTTTTTT CASRGPVGTGELFF
TRBJ2-3 - - TRBV28 TGTGCCAGCAGTTTTCAGGGTTTCGATACGCAGTATTTT CASSFQGFDTQYF
TRBJ1-3 - - TRBV29-1 TGCAGCGTGGGAGGAAGTCAAGGAAACACCATATATTTT CSVGGSQGNTIYF
TRBJ2-7 TRBD1 many TRBV19 TGTGCCAGTAGTACCGGGACAGGGGCCAACGAGCAGTACTTC CASSTGTGANEQYF
TRBJ2-2 TRBD2 - TRBV29-1 TGCAGCGTTGCTAGCGGGAGTAACACCGGGGAGCTGTTTTTT CSVASGSNTGELFF
TRBJ2-1 TRBD2 few TRBV29-1 TGCAGCGCCGGACTAGACAATGAGCAGTTCTTC CSAGLDNEQFF
TRBJ1-5 - - TRBV15 TGTGCCACCAGCAGAGAGCGAGGGCAGCCCCAGCATTTT CATSRERGQPQHF
TRBJ1-2 TRBD1 - TRBV2 TGTGCCAGGAGACTACCGGGACAGGGGGTAAATGCCTATGGCTACACCTTC CARRLPGQGVNAYGYTF
TRBJ2-3 - - TRBV29-1 TGCAGCGTAAGGGGGGGCGGGAGAACGGATACGCAGTATTTT CSVRGGGRTDTQYF
TRBJ1-6 TRBD1 - TRBV28 TGTGCCAGCAGTCCTTCGAGGGACAGGGGTGAATCACCCCTCCACTTT CASSPSRDRGESPLHF
TRBJ2-1 TRBD2 - TRBV24-1 TGTGCCACCAGTGATTTCCTAGCGGACAATGAGCAGTTCTTC CATSDFLADNEQFF
TRBJ2-5 TRBD1 - TRBV7-9 TGTGCCAGCAGCCTTAGGACAGGAACGTACGAGACCCAGTACTTC CASSLRTGTYETQYF
TRBJ2-3 TRBD2 few TRBV30 TGTGCCTGGAGTGGACTAGCGTCAAATACGCAGTATTTT CAWSGLASNTQYF
TRBJ2-2 - few TRBV19 TGTGCCAGTAGTCCGCGCTGGACAGCCGGGGAGCTGTTTTTT CASSPRWTAGELFF
TRBJ2-7 - - TRBV5-1 TGCGCCAGCAGCTTAGAGGGTCTGGGCTCCTACGAGCAGTACTTC CASSLEGLGSYEQYF
TRBJ2-3 - once TRBV4-3 TGCGCCAGCAGCCAAGATTTTAGTGCAGATACGCAGTATTTT CASSQDFSADTQYF
TRBJ1-5 TRBD1 - TRBV5-5 TGTGCCAGCAGCCCGACCGGGACAGCTAATCAGCCCCAGCATTTT CASSPTGTANQPQHF
TRBJ2-7 - - TRBV5-1 TGCGCCAGCAGCTTGGGAGACAGTGTTAGGGAGCAGTACTTC CASSLGDSVREQYF
TRBJ1-3 TRBD1 - TRBV4-3 TGCGCCAGCAGCCAAGGGACAGGGAACTCTGGAAACACCATATATTTT CASSQGTGNSGNTIYF
TRBJ1-1 TRBD1 - TRBV5-1 TGCGCCAGCAGTATTGGACAGGCCTTTATGAACACTGAAGCTTTCTTT CASSIGQAFMNTEAFF
TRBJ1-6 - few TRBV4-2 TGTGCCAGCAGCCAAGATTGGGCAGGGGTTGAATCACCCCTCCACTTT CASSQDWAGVESPLHF
TRBJ2-3 TRBD1 - TRBV4-3 TGCGCCAGCAGCCAAGCCGGGGGCTTAGGGACAGGGGGTCCAGATACGCAGTATTTT CASSQAGGLGTGGPDTQYF